Included here is one T cell receptor (beta chain) sequence, with context. The sample is drawn from a study of blood T cell repertoires in COVID-19. Study at large: From the United States, Italy and Spain came samples of acute and convalescent COVID-19. The analysed material was cDNA or gDNA that came from T cells, B-cell-depleted T cells, or PBMCs.

V was pared by 3 bases and J by 6 bases, with 9 bases between. Germline-derived CDR1 and CDR2 are DFQATT and SNEGSKA (reference sequence). The CDR3 is made up of 11 amino acids. Original processing notes: Reference gene primers were amplified, and this amplification served to estimate nucleated cell counts. TCRdb keeps only in-frame clones here, not all; method: immunoSEQ multiplex PCR. For V, J and clone size, that table is used; D and trimming come from the DNA. The top ten clones hold about 2% of a sample with approximately 300,000 clones, roughly 87% of them seen once. The TCR sequence derives from a man aged 18 to 29 with active or convalescent COVID-19. Sequencing used peripheral blood. The chain has TRBV20-1 and TRBJ2-7; D not certain. The CDR3 DNA reads TGCAGTGCTAGCAGGCTGATCGAGCAGTACTTC. Protein: CSASRLIEQYF.